A selection of T cell receptor beta chains follows, all from one sample in a study of T cell repertoires in cytomegalovirus infection. TCRdb analysed the reads with MiXCR anew, one entry per CDR3 protein. The table includes roughly 310,000 distinct CDR3 sequences, 15% to 20% detected once. Sequencing was performed on PBMCs. These receptors originate from a human donor in good health (CMV status not recorded). Some clones in this sample may be carry-over from other donors' samples. Both conserved end residues are part of each CDR3. The D gene is left open where the match is weak. Clone size is stated in some rows and not others, as once, few, many or a class when expanded.

D,J,V,size,CDR3,DNA
.,TRBJ1-2,TRBV12-3/TRBV12-4,many,CASSRGAGYTF,TGTGCCAGCAGCCGGGGGGCTGGCTACACCTTC
.,TRBJ1-5,TRBV28,many,CASSNRFGNQPQHF,TGTGCCAGCAGCAACCGGTTTGGCAATCAGCCCCAGCATTTT
.,TRBJ2-2,TRBV12-3/TRBV12-4,many,CASSYNRNTGELFF,TGTGCCAGCAGTTATAACAGGAACACCGGGGAGCTGTTTTTT
.,TRBJ2-4,TRBV20-1,.,CSASGGGNIQYF,TGCAGTGCTAGCGGTGGAGGGAACATTCAGTACTTC
.,TRBJ1-6,TRBV12-3/TRBV12-4,.,CASTGWGSPLHF,TGTGCCAGCACAGGGTGGGGTTCACCCCTCCACTTT
TRBD1,TRBJ2-7,TRBV7-2,many,CASSLRGPEGSEQYF,TGTGCCAGCAGCTTGAGGGGGCCGGAAGGGAGCGAGCAGTACTTC
.,TRBJ1-5,TRBV12-3/TRBV12-4,many,CASSSVDSNQPQHF,TGTGCCAGCAGTTCAGTGGACAGCAATCAGCCCCAGCATTTT
.,TRBJ2-2,TRBV7-2,many,CASSPGGTRTGELFF,TGTGCCAGCAGTCCAGGGGGGACGAGGACCGGGGAGCTGTTTTTT
TRBD1,TRBJ1-2,TRBV4-1,few,CASSASQGAFIGYTF,TGCGCCAGCAGCGCATCACAGGGGGCCTTTATTGGCTACACCTTC
.,TRBJ1-5,TRBV7-2,many,CASSPRSNQPQHF,TGTGCCAGCAGTCCCCGATCCAATCAGCCCCAGCATTTT
TRBD2,TRBJ2-2,TRBV28,many,CATKRGATGELFF,TGTGCCACGAAGCGGGGGGCTACCGGGGAGCTGTTTTTT
.,TRBJ2-5,TRBV4-2,many,CASSQDSPGGDGETQYF,TGTGCCAGCAGCCAAGATAGCCCAGGCGGGGACGGGGAGACCCAGTACTTC
.,TRBJ2-7,TRBV7-2,many,CASSSPWDEQYF,TGTGCCAGCAGTTCCCCCTGGGACGAGCAGTACTTC
.,TRBJ2-3,TRBV5-1,.,CASSLRGPSTDTQYF,TGCGCCAGCAGCTTGCGGGGACCAAGCACAGATACGCAGTATTTT
TRBD2,TRBJ2-7,TRBV4-1,.,CASSQGRSGDLYEQYF,TGCGCCAGCAGCCAAGGACGTAGCGGGGACCTCTACGAGCAGTACTTC
.,TRBJ1-1,TRBV10-3,.,CAISESEVEAFF,TGTGCCATCAGTGAGTCAGAGGTTGAAGCTTTCTTT
TRBD1,TRBJ1-4,TRBV10-3,.,CAIRDREGEKLFF,TGTGCCATCAGGGACAGGGAGGGTGAAAAACTGTTTTTT
.,TRBJ1-6,TRBV7-2,many,CASSFRRAGGSPLHF,TGTGCCAGCAGCTTTCGCAGGGCGGGAGGTTCACCCCTCCACTTT
.,TRBJ1-2,TRBV12-3/TRBV12-4,many,CASSRLRMGEPRTYGYTF,TGTGCCAGCAGCCGCCTGCGAATGGGGGAGCCCCGCACCTATGGCTACACCTTC
.,TRBJ2-1,TRBV24-1,few,CATSDGRLSYNEQFF,TGTGCCACCAGTGATGGGCGACTCTCCTACAATGAGCAGTTCTTC
.,TRBJ2-3,TRBV27,.,CASRTRSSYTQYF,TGTGCCAGCAGGACCAGATCCAGCTATACGCAGTATTTT
.,TRBJ1-5,TRBV20-1,few,CSASGLSNQPQHF,TGCAGTGCTAGTGGGCTCAGCAATCAGCCCCAGCATTTT
.,TRBJ2-3,TRBV20-1,.,CSARGLADSTDTQYF,TGCAGTGCTAGAGGCCTCGCGGATAGCACAGATACGCAGTATTTT
TRBD1,TRBJ1-1,TRBV6-5,few,CASSYGQGAKAFF,TGTGCCAGCAGTTACGGACAGGGGGCGAAGGCTTTCTTT
.,TRBJ2-1,TRBV20-1,.,CSASGLVGNEQFF,TGCAGTGCTAGCGGGTTGGTGGGCAATGAGCAGTTCTTC
.,TRBJ1-1,TRBV12-3/TRBV12-4,many,CASSLPGSLNTEAFF,TGTGCCAGCAGTTTACCGGGGTCATTAAACACTGAAGCTTTCTTT
TRBD1,TRBJ1-5,TRBV6-6,.,CASSKRQGPFNQPQHF,TGTGCCAGCAGTAAACGACAGGGCCCCTTCAATCAGCCCCAGCATTTT
TRBD2,TRBJ2-5,TRBV5-5,.,CASSLGGLEWETQYF,TGTGCCAGCAGCTTGGGAGGACTAGAGTGGGAGACCCAGTACTTC
.,TRBJ2-1,TRBV20-1,.,CSARESVGQFF,TGCAGTGCTAGAGAATCAGTTGGGCAGTTCTTC
.,TRBJ1-2,TRBV4-3,few,CASSHGIGTTLGSYTF,TGCGCCAGCAGCCACGGTATAGGCACGACCCTAGGGAGCTACACCTTC
TRBD1,TRBJ2-1,TRBV7-9,many,CASSPGQGDKQFF,TGTGCCAGCAGCCCAGGGCAGGGGGATAAGCAGTTCTTC
TRBD1,TRBJ2-2,TRBV4-1,few,CASRSSGTGGSNTGELFF,TGCGCCAGCAGGTCGAGCGGGACAGGGGGATCGAACACCGGGGAGCTGTTTTTT
.,TRBJ1-2,TRBV12-3/TRBV12-4,many,CASSFSAVPNYGYTF,TGTGCCAGCAGTTTTTCAGCCGTCCCTAACTATGGCTACACCTTC
TRBD2,TRBJ2-3,TRBV12-3/TRBV12-4,.,CASSPLITAGGADTQYF,TGTGCCAGCAGTCCGCTCATCACAGCGGGGGGGGCAGATACGCAGTATTTT
TRBD1,TRBJ2-5,TRBV19,.,CASRADRGKETQYF,TGTGCCAGTAGAGCGGACAGGGGGAAGGAGACCCAGTACTTC
TRBD2,TRBJ2-1,TRBV20-1,.,CSARLRSGGANEQFF,TGCAGTGCTAGATTACGTAGCGGGGGGGCGAATGAGCAGTTCTTC
TRBD1,TRBJ1-5,TRBV7-2,many,CASSLLPGQGALNQPQHF,TGTGCCAGCAGCTTACTCCCGGGACAGGGGGCTCTTAATCAGCCCCAGCATTTT
.,TRBJ1-6,TRBV20-1,many,CSARSSSGDNSPLHF,TGCAGTGCTAGATCCTCCTCGGGGGATAATTCACCCCTCCACTTT
.,TRBJ2-3,TRBV15,few,CATSRNPTDPFTDTQYF,TGTGCCACCAGCAGAAATCCGACAGACCCCTTCACAGATACGCAGTATTTT
TRBD1,TRBJ2-4,TRBV6-1,few,CASSGSGTARNIQYF,TGTGCCAGCAGTGGCTCCGGGACAGCTAGGAACATTCAGTACTTC
.,TRBJ1-2,TRBV7-9,.,CASSLGFDYTF,TGTGCCAGCAGCTTGGGGTTTGACTACACCTTC